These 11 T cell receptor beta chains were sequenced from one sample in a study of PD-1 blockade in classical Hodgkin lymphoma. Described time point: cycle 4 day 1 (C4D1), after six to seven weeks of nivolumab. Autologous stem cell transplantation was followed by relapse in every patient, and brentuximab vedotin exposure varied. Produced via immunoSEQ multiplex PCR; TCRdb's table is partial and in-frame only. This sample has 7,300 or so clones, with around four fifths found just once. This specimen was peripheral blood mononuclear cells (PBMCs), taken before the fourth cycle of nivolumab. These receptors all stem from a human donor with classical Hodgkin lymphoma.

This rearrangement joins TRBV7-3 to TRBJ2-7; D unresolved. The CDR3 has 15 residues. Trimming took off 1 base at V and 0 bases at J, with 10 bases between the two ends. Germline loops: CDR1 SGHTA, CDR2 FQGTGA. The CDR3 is CASSLRAGNSYEQYF. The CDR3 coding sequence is TGTGCCAGCAGCTTAAGGGCTGGGAACTCCTACGAGCAGTACTTC.

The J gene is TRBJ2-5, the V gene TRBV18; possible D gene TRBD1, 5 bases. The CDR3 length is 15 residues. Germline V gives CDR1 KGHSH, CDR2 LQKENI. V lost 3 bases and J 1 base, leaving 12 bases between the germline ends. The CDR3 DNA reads TGTGCCAGCTCACCTAAGACAGCTACCCAAGAGACCCAGTACTTC. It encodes CASSPKTATQETQYF. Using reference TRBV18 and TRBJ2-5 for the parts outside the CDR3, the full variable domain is NAGVMQNPRHLVRRRGQEARLRCSPMKGHSHVYWYRQLPEEGLKFMVYLQKENIIDESGMPKERFSAEFPKEGPSILRIQQVVRGDSAAYFCASSPKTATQETQYFGPGTRLLVL.

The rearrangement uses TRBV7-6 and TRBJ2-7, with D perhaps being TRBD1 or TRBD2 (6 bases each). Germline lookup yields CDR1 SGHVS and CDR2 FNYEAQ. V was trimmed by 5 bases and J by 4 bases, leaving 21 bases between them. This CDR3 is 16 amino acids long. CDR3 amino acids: CASSSRDTGDSYEQYF. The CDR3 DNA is TGTGCCAGCAGCAGCCGGGACACCGGGGACTCTTACGAGCAGTACTTC.

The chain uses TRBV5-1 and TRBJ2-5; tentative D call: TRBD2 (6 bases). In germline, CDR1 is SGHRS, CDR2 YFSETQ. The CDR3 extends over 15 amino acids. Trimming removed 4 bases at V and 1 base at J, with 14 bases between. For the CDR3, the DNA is TGCGCCAGCAGCAAACTAGCTGGGGGCCAAGAGACCCAGTACTTC. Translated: CASSKLAGGQETQYF.

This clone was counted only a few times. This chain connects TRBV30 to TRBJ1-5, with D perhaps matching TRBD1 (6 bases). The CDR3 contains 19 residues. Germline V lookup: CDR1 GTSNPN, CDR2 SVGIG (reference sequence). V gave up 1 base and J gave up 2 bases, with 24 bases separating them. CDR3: CAWSAGFRGRSSGNQPQHF. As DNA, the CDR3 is TGTGCCTGGAGTGCCGGCTTCAGGGGTAGGAGTTCGGGCAATCAGCCCCAGCATTTT.

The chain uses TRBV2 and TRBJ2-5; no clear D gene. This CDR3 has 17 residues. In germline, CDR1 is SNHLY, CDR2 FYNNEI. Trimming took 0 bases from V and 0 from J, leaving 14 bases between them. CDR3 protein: CASSEARSIPYQETQYF. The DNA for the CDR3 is TGTGCCAGCAGTGAAGCTAGGAGCATCCCGTACCAAGAGACCCAGTACTTC.

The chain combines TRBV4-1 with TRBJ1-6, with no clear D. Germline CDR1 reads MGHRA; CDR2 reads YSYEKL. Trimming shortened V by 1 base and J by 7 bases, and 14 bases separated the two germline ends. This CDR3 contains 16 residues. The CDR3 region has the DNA TGCGCCAGCAGCCAAGTTCTTACCAAAAGGAATTCACCCCTCCACTTT. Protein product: CASSQVLTKRNSPLHF.

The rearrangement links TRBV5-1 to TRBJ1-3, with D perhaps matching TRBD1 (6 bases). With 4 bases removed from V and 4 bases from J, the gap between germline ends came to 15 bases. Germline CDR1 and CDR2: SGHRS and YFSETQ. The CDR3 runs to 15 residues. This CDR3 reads CASSPEGGEGNTIYF. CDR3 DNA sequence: TGCGCCAGCAGCCCGGAGGGGGGAGAAGGAAACACCATATATTTT.

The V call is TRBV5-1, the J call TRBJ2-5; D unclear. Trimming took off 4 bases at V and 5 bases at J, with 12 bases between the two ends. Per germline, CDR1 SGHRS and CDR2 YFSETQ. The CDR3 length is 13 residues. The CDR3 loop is CASSPGPSETQYF. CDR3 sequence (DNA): TGCGCCAGCAGCCCCGGGCCTTCGGAGACCCAGTACTTC.

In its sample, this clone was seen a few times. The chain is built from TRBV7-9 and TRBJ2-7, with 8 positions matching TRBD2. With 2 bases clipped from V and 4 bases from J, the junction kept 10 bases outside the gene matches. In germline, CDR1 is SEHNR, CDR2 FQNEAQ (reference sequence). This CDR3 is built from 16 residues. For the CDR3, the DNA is TGTGCCAGCAGCTTATCACTAGCGGCGACCGCTTACGAGCAGTACTTC. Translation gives CASSLSLAATAYEQYF.

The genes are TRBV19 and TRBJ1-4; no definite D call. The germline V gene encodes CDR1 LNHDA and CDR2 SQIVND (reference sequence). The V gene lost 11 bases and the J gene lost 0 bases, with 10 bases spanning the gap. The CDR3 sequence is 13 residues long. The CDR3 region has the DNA TGTGCCCTAGTCGGAGCAACTAATGAAAAACTGTTTTTT. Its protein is CALVGATNEKLFF. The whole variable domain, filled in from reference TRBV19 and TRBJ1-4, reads DGGITQSPKYLFRKEGQNVTLSCEQNLNHDAMYWYRQDPGQGLRLIYYSQIVNDFQKGDIAEGYSVSREKKESFPLTVTSAQKNPTAFYLCALVGATNEKLFFGSGTQLSVL.